The 26 T cell receptor beta chains reported below all come from one sample, sequenced in a study of shared clonotypes between healthy human individuals. Clones were read by immunoSEQ multiplex PCR, and TCRdb kept only the in-frame ones, dropping some. The sample lists hundreds of thousands of clones, around 76% occurring once. Sequenced: PBMCs. Receptor source: a woman in her forties in good health. Some clones in this sample may be carry-over from other donors' samples.

This chain joins TRBV7-2 and TRBJ2-7, with 10 positions matching TRBD1. V gave up 5 bases and J gave up 9 bases; unmatched junction bases: 16. The CDR3 has 16 residues. The germline V gene encodes CDR1 SGHTA and CDR2 FQGNSA. The CDR3 coding sequence is TGTGCCAGCAGCGCCTCCTCCGGGACAGGGGACCGGGTGCAGTACTTC. It translates to CASSASSGTGDRVQYF.

The chain has TRBV5-1 and TRBJ2-3; no definite D call. From germline, CDR1 is SGHRS and CDR2 YFSETQ. Trimming stripped 0 bases from V and 0 bases from J, with 11 bases between. The CDR3 is made up of 16 amino acids. The CDR3 reads CASSLVQDPSTDTQYF. The CDR3 bases are TGCGCCAGCAGCTTGGTACAAGATCCTAGCACAGATACGCAGTATTTT.

The CDR3 region is CASSLGGRPNEQFF. For the CDR3, the DNA is TGTGCCAGCAGTTTGGGAGGGCGCCCCAATGAGCAGTTCTTC. V usage is TRBV28 and J usage is TRBJ2-1; 7 nucleotides line up with TRBD2. J gave up 6 bases and V 3 bases, and 5 bases lay outside the gene matches. Germline V CDR1 and CDR2: MDHEN, SYDVKM. CDR3 length equals 14 residues.

With regard to this clone: At one end the junction does not follow the germline gene, possibly because of a read error. The chain has TRBV7-7 and TRBJ2-1, with no clear D. Germline lookup yields CDR1 SSHAT and CDR2 FNYEAQ (reference sequence). The CDR3 is made up of 13 amino acids. CDR3 DNA: TGTGCTAGCAGCTTAGACCAATACAATGAGCAGTTCTTC. Amino acids: CASSLDQYNEQFF.

This clone was detected only a few times. The V and J genes are TRBV10-3 and TRBJ2-3, with a tentative D call TRBD2 (6 bases). In germline, CDR1 is ENHRY, CDR2 SYGVKD. V lost 5 bases to trimming and J lost 2 bases, with 8 bases between them. This CDR3 region has 13 residues. The CDR3 loop reads CAISRGLTDTQYF. Written as DNA, the CDR3 is TGTGCCATCAGTCGGGGACTCACAGATACGCAGTATTTT.

In this sample, this clone turned up once. J is TRBJ2-2 and V is TRBV28; TRBD1 matches 8 bases. V shed 4 bases and J 6 bases; nucleotides not matched to a gene: 7. This CDR3 comprises 15 residues. In germline, CDR1 is MDHEN, CDR2 SYDVKM. The CDR3 loop reads CASSSGDRWPGELFF. CDR3 bases: TGTGCCAGCAGTTCCGGGGACAGGTGGCCCGGGGAGCTGTTTTTT.

This chain links TRBV18 with TRBJ1-1; 7 positions match TRBD1. From germline, CDR1 is KGHSH and CDR2 LQKENI. V lost 4 bases, J lost 6 bases, and 5 bases stayed unmatched. The CDR3 loop spans 13 amino acids. CDR3 nucleotides: TGTGCCAGCTCACTGACAGGGAATTCTGAAGCTTTCTTT. Amino acids: CASSLTGNSEAFF. Supplemented by reference TRBV18 and TRBJ1-1, the full variable domain reads NAGVMQNPRHLVRRRGQEARLRCSPMKGHSHVYWYRQLPEEGLKFMVYLQKENIIDESGMPKERFSAEFPKEGPSILRIQQVVRGDSAAYFCASSLTGNSEAFFGQGTRLTVV.

The genes are TRBV2 and TRBJ2-2; the D is unclear. The CDR3 has 17 residues. V lost 5 bases and J 5 bases, leaving 21 bases between the germline ends. CDR1 and CDR2 (germline): SNHLY, FYNNEI. CDR3 bases: TGTGCCAGCAGTAGGGCCCCAGCGCCAGGTGGTACCGGGGAGCTGTTTTTT. Translating it yields CASSRAPAPGGTGELFF.

J is TRBJ2-5 and V is TRBV18, with D tentatively TRBD2 (5 bases). V gave up 5 bases and J gave up 3 bases, with 16 bases separating them. Per germline, CDR1 KGHSH and CDR2 LQKENI. The CDR3 runs 15 residues. The CDR3, as DNA: TGTGCCAGCTCAATCCTACTAGGATCCGAAGAGACCCAGTACTTC. Amino acid sequence: CASSILLGSEETQYF.

This clone came up once. The chain couples TRBV6-6 to TRBJ2-7, with 7 bases fitting TRBD2. Germline-derived CDR1 and CDR2 are MNHNY and SVGAGI (reference sequence). V gave up 5 bases and J gave up 6 bases; unmatched junction bases: 7. This CDR3 has 13 residues. CDR3 region: CASSTGTTVEQYF. The CDR3 DNA reads as TGTGCCAGCAGTACCGGGACTACGGTCGAGCAGTACTTC.

The chain carries TRBV4-2 and TRBJ2-7, with 15 bases fitting TRBD2. Germline V gene data show CDR1 as LGHNA and CDR2 as YNFKEQ. The CDR3 consists of 20 residues. V trimming: 3 bases; J trimming: 1 base; junction bases outside the gene matches: 13. As DNA, the CDR3 is TGTGCCAGCAGCCAGGGGAACCCGGGACTAGCGGGAGGCCGTTCCTACGAGCAGTACTTC. Its translation: CASSQGNPGLAGGRSYEQYF.

The chain couples TRBV5-1 to TRBJ1-2; tentative D call: TRBD1 (5 bases). The CDR3 consists of 15 residues. From germline, CDR1 is SGHRS and CDR2 YFSETQ. V was cut by 0 bases and J by 3 bases, with 12 bases left in between. The CDR3 DNA sequence: TGCGCCAGCAGCTTGGGGGTAGGGGTGGACTATGGCTACACCTTC. It is translated as CASSLGVGVDYGYTF.

The chain couples TRBV5-4 to TRBJ2-2; D perhaps matches TRBD1 (6 bases). Trimming stripped 5 bases from V and 2 bases from J, with 13 bases between. In germline, CDR1 is SGHNT, CDR2 YYREEE (reference sequence). This CDR3 region has 15 residues. Here the CDR3 reads CASSTGQPNTGELFF. The CDR3, as DNA: TGTGCCAGCAGTACTGGACAGCCTAACACCGGGGAGCTGTTTTTT. The full variable domain, with the rest looked up from reference TRBV5-4 and TRBJ2-2, is ETGVTQSPTHLIKTRGQQVTLRCSSQSGHNTVSWYQQALGQGPQFIFQYYREEENGRGNFPPRFSGLQFPNYSSELNVNALELDDSALYLCASSTGQPNTGELFFGEGSRLTVL.

On this clone itself: This sample includes further DNA sequences coding for the same CDR3. The chain uses TRBV29-1 and TRBJ2-7; D is ambiguous. This CDR3 is 11 amino acids long. V lost 2 bases and J 4 bases, leaving 6 bases between the germline ends. Germline assignment: CDR1 SQVTM and CDR2 ANQGSEA. The CDR3 reads CSVELAYEQYF. For the CDR3, the DNA is TGCAGCGTTGAATTGGCATACGAGCAGTACTTC.

The gene calls are TRBV11-2 and TRBJ2-1; TRBD1 agrees at 7 bases. The CDR3 loop spans 15 amino acids. The germline gives CDR1 SGHAT, CDR2 FQNNGV. V shed 2 bases, J shed 8 bases, and the junction held 9 bases outside the gene matches. As DNA, the CDR3 is TGTGCCAGCAGCTTAACAACAGGGGCTAACGATGAGCAGTTCTTC. Translated, it gives CASSLTTGANDEQFF.

The V gene is TRBV5-1, the J gene TRBJ2-1; D not certain. Deletions cut 1 base from V and 3 bases from J, with 8 bases between. Germline V gene data show CDR1 as SGHRS and CDR2 as YFSETQ. This CDR3 contains 14 residues. CDR3 region: CASSLTPGYNEQFF. In nucleotides, the CDR3 is TGCGCCAGCAGCTTGACTCCGGGCTACAATGAGCAGTTCTTC.

This clone was seen a few times. A much larger clone differs by one base, so this may be a read error. Because the CDR3 is missing its conserved closing phenylalanine or tryptophan, this is likely a read error. This chain connects TRBV30 to TRBJ2-3, with unresolved D. Germline-derived CDR1 and CDR2 are GTSNPN and SVGIG (reference sequence). With 4 bases removed from V and 8 bases from J, the gap between germline ends came to 10 bases. This CDR3 contains 11 residues. The chain's CDR3 is CAWKPVGTQYS. CDR3 sequence (DNA): TGTGCCTGGAAACCCGTGGGTACGCAGTATTCT.

The chain combines TRBV29-1 with TRBJ1-1; D uncertain. V dropped 1 base and J dropped 7 bases, with 13 bases sitting between them. From germline, CDR1 is SQVTM and CDR2 ANQGSEA. This CDR3 is built from 13 residues. The CDR3 DNA follows: TGCAGCGTTGAAGGGAAGCGGGCCGGTGAAGCTTTCTTT. It yields the protein CSVEGKRAGEAFF.

This clone was picked up many times. The chain links TRBV30 to TRBJ1-1; D is unresolved. V gave up 0 bases and J gave up 1 base, with 6 bases separating them. CDR3 size: 13 residues. Germline CDR1 is GTSNPN and CDR2 is SVGIG (reference sequence). The CDR3 DNA reads as TGTGCCTGGAGTGTGAAGGGGAACACTGAAGCTTTCTTT. Translation: CAWSVKGNTEAFF.

As regards this clone: At the DNA level, this CDR3 is encoded by other sequences in the same sample as well. The genes are TRBV4-1 and TRBJ2-1; D call uncertain. CDR3 length: 16 amino acids. V was pared by 1 base and J by 1 base, with 11 bases between. CDR1 and CDR2 from the germline V gene are MGHRA and YSYEKL. CDR3 loop: CASSQVDLISYNEQFF. In nucleotides, the CDR3 is TGCGCCAGCAGCCAAGTTGACCTGATATCCTACAATGAGCAGTTCTTC.

V usage is TRBV9 and J usage is TRBJ2-1, with 7 nucleotides matching TRBD2. Germline CDR1 and CDR2: SGDLS and YYNGEE. The CDR3 sequence is 15 residues long. V was pared by 3 bases and J by 5 bases, with 8 bases of the junction left unmatched. CDR3 sequence (DNA): TGTGCCAGCAGCGCTACTCCGGGACTAAACAATGAGCAGTTCTTC. Residues: CASSATPGLNNEQFF.

V is TRBV28 and J is TRBJ1-1; unclear D gene. Germline CDR1 reads MDHEN; CDR2 reads SYDVKM. The V and J ends lost 6 bases and 0 bases respectively, with 14 bases between them. The CDR3 runs 15 residues. CDR3: CASRGYGSMNTEAFF. CDR3 coding DNA: TGTGCCAGCAGGGGGTATGGCAGCATGAACACTGAAGCTTTCTTT.

This clone was recorded at least ten times. The sample carries other DNA sequences with the same CDR3. The chain carries TRBV5-1 and TRBJ2-1, with 7 bases aligning to TRBD1. The V gene's germline CDR1 is SGHRS and CDR2 YFSETQ. Trimming at V came to 4 bases and at J to 8 bases, leaving 18 bases not matched to a gene. The length of the CDR3 is 17 residues. The CDR3 sequence: CASSPRPSGQGGDEQFF. CDR3 nucleotides: TGCGCCAGCAGCCCGCGCCCCTCGGGACAAGGGGGCGATGAGCAGTTCTTC.

This chain connects TRBV28 to TRBJ1-2; 7 bases map to TRBD1. With V trimmed by 5 bases and J by 5 bases, 11 bases remained unmatched. This CDR3 has 15 amino acids. Germline CDR1 and CDR2: MDHEN and SYDVKM. DNA for the CDR3: TGTGCCAGCAGTACCCGGAGCAGGGGGTATTATGGCTACACCTTC. Residues: CASSTRSRGYYGYTF.

This clone was seen a handful of times. The chain carries TRBV7-8 and TRBJ1-1; TRBD1 is a possible D gene (5 bases). CDR3 size: 14 residues. The germline V and J ends were trimmed by 8 bases and 1 base, with 14 bases remaining between them. In germline, CDR1 is SGHVS, CDR2 FQNEAQ. The CDR3 is CASALGGSNTEAFF. Written as DNA, the CDR3 is TGTGCCAGCGCTTTGGGGGGTTCGAACACTGAAGCTTTCTTT.

With respect to this clone: A single base separates this from a much larger clone, so it may be a read error. Within the sample, other DNA sequences also encode this same CDR3. This chain joins TRBV7-2 and TRBJ1-6; D is unclear. Germline V gene sequence: CDR1 SGHTA, CDR2 FQGNSA. This CDR3 region has 15 residues. V lost 1 base and J 8 bases, leaving 12 bases between the germline ends. DNA of the CDR3: TGTGCCAGCAGCTTAGAGGCAGGTGTTGATTCACCCCTCCACTTT. It is translated as CASSLEAGVDSPLHF. The full variable domain, with the rest looked up from reference TRBV7-2 and TRBJ1-6, is GAGVSQSPSNKVTEKGKDVELRCDPISGHTALYWYRQSLGQGLEFLIYFQGNSAPDKSGLPSDRFSAERTGGSVSTLTIQRTQQEDSAVYLCASSLEAGVDSPLHFGNGTRLTVT.